This paragraph covers one T cell receptor beta chain sequence. Its antigen remains unidentified. These data are taken from a study of shared clonotypes between healthy human individuals. The ends were cut back, 11 bases at V and 4 bases at J, with 18 bases in the middle. This CDR3 has 14 amino acids. Germline CDR1 reads ENHRY; CDR2 reads SYGVKD. Whole-study results and caveats: Generally, naive subsets came out with larger estimated richness than memory subsets. In this cohort, only blood was sampled, and tissue repertoires likely differ. Naive CD4 clonotypes overlapped across a few donors at about 5%.

Those who donated were healthy HIV-negative adults, with no recent acute infections or vaccinations reported. The protocol was immunoSEQ multiplex PCR, while the TCRdb copy is restricted to in-frame clones and leaves out a portion. Seen here are about 2 million clones, 85% to 95% observed once, and the top ten hold about 0.13%. Source material: naive CD4+ T cells sorted from blood. Indicated subset: CD45RA+ positively selected. The J gene is TRBJ1-5, the V gene TRBV10-3; possible D gene TRBD1, 5 bases. The sequence came from a young man in good health. The DNA for the CDR3 is TGTGCCTCGCAGCCCGGGACGGATAATCAGCCCCAGCATTTT. Its translation is CASQPGTDNQPQHF.